The rows below give T cell receptor beta chains drawn from one sample of a study of T-cell reconstitution after alpha-beta-depleted transplantation in children. TCRdb passed the PCR reads through MiXCR, listing each CDR3 protein once. This sample has approximately 210,000 distinct CDR3 sequences, with more than 12% found just once. This sample comprised PBMCs from the stem cell graft donor, obtained from the stem cell graft. These receptors came from a human donor who donated a stem cell graft to a child with acute lymphoblastic leukemia. The CDR3 runs from the conserved cysteine through the conserved F or W. Each record gives: clone size, D gene, V gene, J gene, CDR3 length, CDR3 protein, CDR3 DNA. A D gene is named only where the DNA matches it firmly. Size is stated for part of the rows, as once, few or many counts, or as a class when the clone is expanded.

clone size: many; D gene: TRBD1; V gene: TRBV5-1; J gene: TRBJ2-3; CDR3 length: 14; CDR3 protein: CASSFADRGDTQYF; CDR3 DNA: TGCGCCAGCAGCTTCGCAGACAGGGGGGATACGCAGTATTTT
clone size: NA; D gene: TRBD1; V gene: TRBV25-1; J gene: TRBJ1-1; CDR3 length: 15; CDR3 protein: CASSESGTGGTEAFF; CDR3 DNA: TGTGCCAGCAGTGAGTCTGGGACAGGGGGGACTGAAGCTTTCTTT
clone size: many; D gene: NA; V gene: TRBV12-3/TRBV12-4; J gene: TRBJ2-3; CDR3 length: 15; CDR3 protein: CASSFRNLVRDTQYF; CDR3 DNA: TGTGCCAGCAGTTTTAGGAACTTGGTGAGAGATACGCAGTATTTT
clone size: NA; D gene: NA; V gene: TRBV20-1; J gene: TRBJ2-7; CDR3 length: 13; CDR3 protein: CSARDASGVEQYF; CDR3 DNA: TGCAGTGCTAGAGACGCTTCAGGGGTCGAGCAGTACTTC
clone size: many; D gene: NA; V gene: TRBV12-3/TRBV12-4; J gene: TRBJ2-1; CDR3 length: 11; CDR3 protein: CASSYPAEQFF; CDR3 DNA: TGTGCCAGCAGTTACCCAGCTGAGCAGTTCTTC
clone size: many; D gene: NA; V gene: TRBV28; J gene: TRBJ2-1; CDR3 length: 13; CDR3 protein: CAIVRGTYNEQFF; CDR3 DNA: TGTGCCATTGTGAGGGGAACCTACAATGAGCAGTTCTTC
clone size: once; D gene: TRBD1; V gene: TRBV7-8; J gene: TRBJ1-1; CDR3 length: 13; CDR3 protein: CASSLNRGVGAFF; CDR3 DNA: TGTGCCAGCAGCTTAAACAGGGGCGTTGGGGCTTTCTTT
clone size: many; D gene: TRBD1; V gene: TRBV27; J gene: TRBJ2-2; CDR3 length: 16; CDR3 protein: CASSSPTGPTTGELFF; CDR3 DNA: TGTGCCAGCAGTTCCCCGACAGGGCCAACCACCGGGGAGCTGTTTTTT
clone size: many; D gene: NA; V gene: TRBV20-1; J gene: TRBJ1-1; CDR3 length: 15; CDR3 protein: CSAPPGQKSRTEAFF; CDR3 DNA: TGCAGTGCTCCCCCAGGGCAAAAAAGTAGGACTGAAGCTTTCTTT
clone size: many; D gene: NA; V gene: TRBV7-9; J gene: TRBJ2-5; CDR3 length: 14; CDR3 protein: CASSSPGLQETQYF; CDR3 DNA: TGTGCCAGCAGCTCCCCCGGCTTACAAGAGACCCAGTACTTC